This TCR beta chain is drawn from a study of tumor-infiltrating lymphocytes in localized non-small cell lung cancer. Germline V gene lookup returns CDR1 SGHVS and CDR2 FNYEAQ. V shed 1 base, J shed 3 bases, and the junction held 5 bases outside the gene matches. The CDR3 is made up of 15 amino acids. Clones were read by immunoSEQ multiplex PCR, and TCRdb kept only the in-frame ones, dropping some. The sample yields about 15,000 clones, 65% to 75% seen once. The V gene is TRBV7-6, the J gene TRBJ2-7; 8 bases match TRBD1. The TCR was taken from a human donor with non-small cell lung cancer. What was sequenced was lung tumor tissue. The CDR3 here is CASSLDQGAYYEQYF. DNA for the CDR3: TGTGCCAGCAGCTTAGACCAGGGGGCTTACTACGAGCAGTACTTC.